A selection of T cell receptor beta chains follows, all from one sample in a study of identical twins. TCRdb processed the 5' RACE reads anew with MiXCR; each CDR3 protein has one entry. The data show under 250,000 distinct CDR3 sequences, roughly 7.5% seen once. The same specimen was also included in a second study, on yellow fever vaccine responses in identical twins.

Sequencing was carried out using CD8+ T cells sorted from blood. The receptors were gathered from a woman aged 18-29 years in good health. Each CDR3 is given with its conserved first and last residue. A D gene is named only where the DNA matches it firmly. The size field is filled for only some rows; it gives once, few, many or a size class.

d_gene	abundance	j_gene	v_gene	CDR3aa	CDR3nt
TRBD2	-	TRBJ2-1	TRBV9	CASSVGTSGAYNEQFF	TGTGCCAGCAGCGTTGGGACTAGCGGAGCCTACAATGAGCAGTTCTTC
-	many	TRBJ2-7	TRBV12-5	CASGLGSLYEQYF	TGTGCTAGTGGTTTGGGTAGTCTATACGAGCAGTACTTC
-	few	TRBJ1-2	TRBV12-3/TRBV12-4	CASSYTWTDLRGYTF	TGTGCCAGCAGTTATACCTGGACAGACCTTCGTGGCTACACCTTC
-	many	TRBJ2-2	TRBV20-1	CSARDLTTGYANTGELFF	TGCAGTGCTAGAGATTTAACCACAGGATACGCGAACACCGGGGAGCTGTTTTTT
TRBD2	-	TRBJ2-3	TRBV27	CASRRRGRNTDTQYF	TGTGCCAGCCGCCGTCGCGGGAGGAACACAGATACGCAGTATTTT
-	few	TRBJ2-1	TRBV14	CASSQDLRMPYNEQFF	TGTGCCAGCAGCCAAGATCTGCGGATGCCCTACAATGAGCAGTTCTTC
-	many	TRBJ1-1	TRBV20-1	CSARGGGDYEAFF	TGCAGTGCTAGAGGGGGGGGGGACTATGAAGCTTTCTTT
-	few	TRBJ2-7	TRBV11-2	CASSSSVVPYEQYF	TGTGCCAGCAGCTCATCAGTAGTGCCCTACGAGCAGTACTTC
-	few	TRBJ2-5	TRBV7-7	CASSLEPMASQETQYF	TGTGCCAGCAGCTTAGAGCCGATGGCATCCCAAGAGACCCAGTACTTC
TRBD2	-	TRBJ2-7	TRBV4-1	CASSQGPSGTYEQYF	TGCGCCAGCAGCCAGGGGCCTAGCGGAACCTACGAGCAGTACTTC
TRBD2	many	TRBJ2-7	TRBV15	CATSGLGTSGSLYEQYF	TGTGCCACCAGCGGCCTAGGGACTAGCGGGAGTCTATACGAGCAGTACTTC
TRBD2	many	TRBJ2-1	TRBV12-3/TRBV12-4	CASSAPGLAGAGEQFF	TGTGCCAGCAGTGCCCCCGGACTAGCGGGAGCTGGTGAGCAGTTCTTC
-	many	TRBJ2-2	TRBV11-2	CASSLVLGGRNTGELFF	TGTGCCAGCAGCTTAGTCTTAGGTGGGAGGAACACCGGGGAGCTGTTTTTT
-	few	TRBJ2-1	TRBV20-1	CSASTRGEQFF	TGCAGTGCCTCGACTAGGGGTGAGCAGTTCTTC
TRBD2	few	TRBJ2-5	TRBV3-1	CASSQGYGLAGGETQYF	TGTGCCAGCAGCCAAGGGTATGGACTAGCGGGAGGAGAGACCCAGTACTTC
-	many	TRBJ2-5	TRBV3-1	CASSYTIGQQETQYF	TGTGCCAGCAGCTATACCATTGGACAGCAAGAGACCCAGTACTTC
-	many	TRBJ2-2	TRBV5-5	CASNVRQELSNTGELFF	TGTGCCAGCAATGTCAGACAGGAACTATCGAACACCGGGGAGCTGTTTTTT
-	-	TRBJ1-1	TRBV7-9	CASSLARGSLNTEAFF	TGTGCCAGCAGCTTAGCGAGGGGTTCTCTGAACACTGAAGCTTTCTTT
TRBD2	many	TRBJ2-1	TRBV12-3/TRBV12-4	CASSLLAGDPASYNEQFF	TGTGCCAGCAGTTTATTGGCGGGAGACCCCGCCTCCTACAATGAGCAGTTCTTC
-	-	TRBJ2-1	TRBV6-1	CASSRNPGQYNEQFF	TGTGCCAGCAGTCGTAATCCCGGACAGTACAATGAGCAGTTCTTC
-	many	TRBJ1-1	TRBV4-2	CASSQNGGNTEAFF	TGTGCCAGCAGCCAAAATGGGGGGAACACTGAAGCTTTCTTT
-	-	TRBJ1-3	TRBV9	CASSEETGNTIYF	TGTGCCAGCAGCGAGGAAACTGGAAACACCATATATTTT
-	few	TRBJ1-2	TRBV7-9	CASSSGVPDGYTF	TGTGCCAGCAGCTCAGGGGTCCCCGATGGCTACACCTTC
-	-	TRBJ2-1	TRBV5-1	CASSFGFEQFF	TGCGCCAGCAGCTTCGGCTTTGAGCAGTTCTTC
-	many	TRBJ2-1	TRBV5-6	CASSRSLRPNEQFF	TGTGCCAGCAGCAGGTCATTGCGGCCAAATGAGCAGTTCTTC